The sequence of this T cell receptor beta chain was determined in a study of cytomegalovirus exposure and HLA in healthy donors. Looking at the study overall: For the 300 to 450 genotyped donors, roughly 81% fell within the Caucasian-associated ancestry cluster.

The PCR had 60 Vbeta and 13 Jbeta primers. Using immunoSEQ multiplex PCR, the repertoire was profiled, and TCRdb retains in-frame clones only, with some absent. The sample lists about 210,000 clones, around 78% occurring once. Comment on this clone: Its antigen is currently unknown.

The CDR3 loop spans 14 amino acids. Germline V gene lookup returns CDR1 MNHNY and CDR2 SVGAGI (reference sequence). The trim removed 2 bases at V and 7 bases at J, leaving 6 bases unmatched. The study, taken as a whole, reports: Donors belonging to an Asian-associated ancestry cluster reportedly showed fewer N-insertions in productive TCRs than the approximately 670-donor mean, according to what a later analysis found. Information on immune exposure was restricted to one variable (CMV serostatus).

This TCR came from a woman in her twenties or thirties in good health and CMV-seropositive. The chain is built from TRBV6-6 and TRBJ1-2, with 8 positions matching TRBD1. The sample consisted of PBMCs. DNA for the CDR3: TGTGCCAGCAGTTACCGACAGGGGTTGAGTGGCTACACCTTC. This sequence encodes CASSYRQGLSGYTF.